The next 21 T cell receptor beta chains were all read from a single sample in a study of molecular identifiers for immune sequencing clone quantification. TCRdb ran MiXCR on the PCR reads and lists one entry per CDR3 protein. The sample consists of over 300,000 distinct CDR3 sequences, roughly a quarter of them appearing once. Sequencing was done on a sample of naive CD8+ T cells from blood, with Jurkat cell RNA spiked in. This sample's subset: FACS-sorted CD8+CD4-CCR7+CD45RA+ naive T cells. These receptors all stem from a human donor in good health. Some libraries in this study had Jurkat cell RNA spiked in.

Turning to this clonotype: This may arise from a read error, as a much more abundant clone is one base away. This chain connects TRBV24-1 to TRBJ2-1, with no clear D. There are 15 residues in the CDR3. Germline values: CDR1 KGHDR, CDR2 SFDVKD. This chain's CDR3 is CASSDIVYGGNEQFF. The CDR3, as DNA: TGTGCCTCCAGTGATATCGTCTACGGTGGCAATGAGCAGTTCTTC.

A remark on this clonotype: One base away lies a much larger clone, so this may be a sequencing read error. This chain joins TRBV19 and TRBJ2-2; D is possibly TRBD1 or TRBD2 (6 bases each). Germline V gene data show CDR1 as LNHDA and CDR2 as SQIVND (reference sequence). The CDR3 has 14 amino acids. Here the CDR3 reads CASSIGTGSGEVFF. DNA of the CDR3: TGTGCCAGTAGTATAGGAACAGGGTCCGGGGAGGTGTTTTTT.

The chain carries TRBV19 and TRBJ2-3; TRBD1 matches 8 bases. Unmatched junction bases numbered 6, after V lost 6 bases and J lost 4 bases. The CDR3 has 14 amino acids. Germline assignment: CDR1 LNHDA and CDR2 SQIVND (reference sequence). Written as DNA, the CDR3 is TGTGCCAGTAGAACCGGGACAGGATCAGATACGCAGTATTTT. This codes for CASRTGTGSDTQYF.

This clonotype was found once. The V gene is TRBV10-1, the J gene TRBJ2-4; TRBD1 agrees at 7 bases. The CDR3 sequence is 15 residues long. J gave up 8 bases and V 2 bases, and 9 bases lay outside the gene matches. Germline CDR1 is WNHNN and CDR2 is SYGVQD (reference sequence). CDR3 loop: CASSEGVGGSDIQYF. The CDR3 DNA follows: TGCGCCAGCAGTGAGGGTGTAGGGGGCTCGGACATTCAGTACTTC.

This clonotype was seen a handful of times. The chain recombines TRBV7-9 with TRBJ1-4, with D maybe TRBD1 (6 bases). V was clipped by 4 bases and J by 4 bases, with 16 bases between them. Germline CDR1 and CDR2: SEHNR and FQNEAQ (reference sequence). This CDR3 contains 16 residues. CDR3 bases: TGTGCCAGCAGCTCCGAGGCGCAGGGGCTTAATGAAAAACTGTTTTTT. The encoded protein is CASSSEAQGLNEKLFF.

This rearrangement joins TRBV7-9 to TRBJ2-7; 8 nucleotides line up with TRBD1. Per the germline V gene, CDR1 is SEHNR and CDR2 is FQNEAQ (reference sequence). This CDR3 is 14 amino acids long. Losses at the gene ends were 5 bases for V and 4 bases for J; bases not matched to a gene: 7. CDR3 region: CASSGWTGRYEQYF. In DNA, the CDR3 is TGTGCCAGCAGCGGATGGACAGGGAGGTACGAGCAGTACTTC.

Points on this clonotype: The CDR3 end shows no conserved phenylalanine or tryptophan, and so a read error is likely. No DNA is shown, since the ends of the CDR3 on it are uncertain; the CDR3 is the one TCRdb lists. The chain couples TRBV5-3 to TRBJ2-4; TRBD1, the D gene given by the table, was not confirmed from the DNA. TRBV5-3 qualifies as an ORF whose function is uncertain. The CDR3 totals 16 residues, both ends included. The CDR3 spells CASSLEARGPKNMQDV.

This clonotype was found many times. The chain carries TRBV12-3 or TRBV12-4 and TRBJ1-5; D is possibly TRBD1 (6 bases). The CDR3 has 14 residues. Trimming shortened V by 3 bases and J by 4 bases, and 10 bases separated the two germline ends. The chain's CDR3 is CASSFTGANQPQHF. CDR3 DNA: TGTGCCAGCAGTTTCACGGGGGCGAATCAGCCCCAGCATTTT.

For this clonotype: A much larger clone differs by one base, so this may be a read error. Without the conserved terminal phenylalanine or tryptophan, this CDR3 likely stems from a read error. V usage is TRBV13 and J usage is TRBJ2-3, with 7 nucleotides matching TRBD1. The germline gives CDR1 PRHDT, CDR2 FYEKMQ (reference sequence). The CDR3 extends over 14 amino acids. Trimming took 5 bases from V and 0 from J; bases not matched to a gene: 2. In nucleotides, the CDR3 is TGTGCCAGCAGCCGGGGACAGAGCACAGATACGCAGTATTCT. Protein sequence: CASSRGQSTDTQYS.

This clonotype has only a few counts. The rearrangement uses TRBV7-9 and TRBJ2-3; D tentatively fits TRBD1 or TRBD2 (6 bases each). This CDR3 has 14 residues. V was clipped by 5 bases and J by 4 bases, with 13 bases between them. Germline V gene lookup returns CDR1 SEHNR and CDR2 FQNEAQ (reference sequence). CDR3 in amino acids: CASSPLGGADTQYF. CDR3 bases: TGTGCCAGCAGCCCCTTGGGGGGCGCAGATACGCAGTATTTT.

This chain connects TRBV4-3 to TRBJ2-7; D tentatively reads TRBD1 or TRBD2 (5 bases each). CDR1 LGHNA and CDR2 YSLEER come from the germline V gene. Trimming shortened V by 1 base and J by 2 bases, and 9 bases separated the two germline ends. CDR3 length: 14 amino acids. CDR3 sequence (DNA): TGCGCCAGCAGCCAAGTAGAGGGACCCTACGAGCAGTACTTC. It translates to CASSQVEGPYEQYF.

This clonotype was observed a few times. The chain recombines TRBV4-3 with TRBJ2-1; D possibly corresponds to TRBD1 (5 bases). Trimming left V 1 base short and J 1 base short, with 8 bases between. This CDR3 spans 15 amino acids. Germline CDR1 LGHNA, CDR2 YSLEER. CDR3 loop: CASSQVGPSYNEQFF. In DNA form, the CDR3 reads TGCGCCAGCAGCCAAGTGGGGCCTTCCTACAATGAGCAGTTCTTC.

This clonotype was recorded a few times. This chain links TRBV6-2 or TRBV6-3 with TRBJ1-1; a weak D match, TRBD1 (5 bases). The CDR3 spans 16 residues. CDR1 is MNHEY, CDR2 SVGEGT, per germline. V shed 1 base and J shed 5 bases, with 17 bases lying between them. The CDR3 here is CASSYLGHREGTEAFF. The CDR3 DNA sequence: TGTGCCAGCAGTTACTTAGGGCACCGGGAGGGGACTGAAGCTTTCTTT.

In the case of this clonotype: One end of the junction fails to match germline, which may point to a read error. The chain carries TRBV5-1 and TRBJ2-7, with 8 bases identical to TRBD1. The germline V gene encodes CDR1 SGHRS and CDR2 YFSETQ. The CDR3 has 15 amino acids. CDR3 coding DNA: TGCGCCAGCAGCTTGGGGCAGGGGGCTGCCTACGAGCAGAACTTC. This gives the protein CASSLGQGAAYEQNF.

This sequence joins TRBV20-1 and TRBJ2-7; 7 positions agree with TRBD2. Germline CDR1 is DFQATT and CDR2 is SNEGSKA (reference sequence). J lost 7 bases, V lost 6 bases, and 15 bases had no gene match. The CDR3 contains 14 residues. The CDR3 region is CSATTSEPLLEQYF. The CDR3 DNA sequence: TGCAGTGCGACTACTAGCGAGCCCTTATTGGAGCAGTACTTC.

Many counts were recorded for this clonotype. The CDR3 is CASSSHAGPQETQYF. CDR3 sequence (DNA): TGTGCCAGCAGTTCACATGCCGGGCCCCAAGAGACCCAGTACTTC. The chain is built from TRBV27 and TRBJ2-5; D is ambiguous. Trimming took off 4 bases at V and 1 base at J, with 13 bases between the two ends. This CDR3 spans 15 amino acids. Germline loops: CDR1 MNHEY, CDR2 SMNVEV (reference sequence).

This chain uses TRBV4-2 with TRBJ2-7, with 8 bases that match TRBD1. The J call may be incorrect, as the DNA end agrees better with TRBJ2-1. The germline V gene has CDR1 LGHNA and CDR2 YNFKEQ. This CDR3 has 15 amino acids. The DNA of the CDR3 is TGTGCCAGCAGCCAAGATCCCGGACAGGGTCGGGAGCAGTTCTTC. Translating it yields CASSQDPGQGREQFF.

In regard to this clonotype: Since a much larger clone is just one base distant, this may be a read error. This chain links TRBV20-1 with TRBJ2-7; tentative D call: TRBD1 (6 bases). The CDR3 spans 15 residues. Trimming pared 0 bases from V and 6 bases from J, leaving 18 bases between. Per germline, CDR1 DFQATT and CDR2 SNEGSKA (reference sequence). The DNA for the CDR3 is TGCAGTGCTAGAGATTCTGGCAGGGGATCTCGCGAGCAGTACTTC. Encoded protein: CSARDSGRGSREQYF.

Concerning this clonotype: The CDR3 carries no conserved terminal phenylalanine or tryptophan, so it likely arises from a read error. The J gene is TRBJ2-7, the V gene TRBV5-1, with 10 nucleotides matching TRBD2. The CDR3 runs 16 residues. Germline V gene data show CDR1 as SGHRS and CDR2 as YFSETQ. V dropped 0 bases and J dropped 4; count of bases not matched to a gene: 7. Here the CDR3 reads CASSLASGGPAYEQYL. The DNA for the CDR3 is TGCGCCAGCAGCTTGGCTAGCGGGGGACCAGCGTACGAGCAGTACCTC.

This clonotype was counted ten times or more. The J gene is TRBJ2-3, the V gene TRBV27, with D uncertain. Germline CDR1 and CDR2: MNHEY and SMNVEV (reference sequence). The V end lost 5 bases, the J end lost 2 bases, and 14 bases lay between the germline ends. This CDR3 is 15 amino acids long. The CDR3 DNA sequence: TGTGCCAGCAGTCCCCAGGAGCTTTTCACAGATACGCAGTATTTT. Encoded protein: CASSPQELFTDTQYF.

This clonotype showed up just a few times. The chain has TRBV7-9 and TRBJ2-6; D is undetermined. The CDR3 has 16 amino acids. Trimming left V 1 base short and J 0 bases short, with 7 bases between. The V gene's germline CDR1 is SEHNR and CDR2 FQNEAQ (reference sequence). DNA for the CDR3: TGTGCCAGCAGCTTAGACTGGGGCTCTGGGGCCAACGTCCTGACTTTC. Translation: CASSLDWGSGANVLTF.